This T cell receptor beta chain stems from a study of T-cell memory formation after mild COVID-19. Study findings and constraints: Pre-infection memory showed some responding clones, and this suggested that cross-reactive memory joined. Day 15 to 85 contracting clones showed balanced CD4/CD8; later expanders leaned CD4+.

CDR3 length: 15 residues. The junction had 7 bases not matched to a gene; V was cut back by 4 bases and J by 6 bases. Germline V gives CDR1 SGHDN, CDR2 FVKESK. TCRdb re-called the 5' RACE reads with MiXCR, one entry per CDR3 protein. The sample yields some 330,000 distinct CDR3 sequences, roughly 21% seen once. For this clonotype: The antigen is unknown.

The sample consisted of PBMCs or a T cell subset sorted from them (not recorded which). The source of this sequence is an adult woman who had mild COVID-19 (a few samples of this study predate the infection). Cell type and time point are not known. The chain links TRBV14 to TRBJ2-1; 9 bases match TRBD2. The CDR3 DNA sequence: TGTGCCAGCAGCCTAGTAGCGGGAGTGTTCAATGAGCAGTTCTTC. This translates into CASSLVAGVFNEQFF.